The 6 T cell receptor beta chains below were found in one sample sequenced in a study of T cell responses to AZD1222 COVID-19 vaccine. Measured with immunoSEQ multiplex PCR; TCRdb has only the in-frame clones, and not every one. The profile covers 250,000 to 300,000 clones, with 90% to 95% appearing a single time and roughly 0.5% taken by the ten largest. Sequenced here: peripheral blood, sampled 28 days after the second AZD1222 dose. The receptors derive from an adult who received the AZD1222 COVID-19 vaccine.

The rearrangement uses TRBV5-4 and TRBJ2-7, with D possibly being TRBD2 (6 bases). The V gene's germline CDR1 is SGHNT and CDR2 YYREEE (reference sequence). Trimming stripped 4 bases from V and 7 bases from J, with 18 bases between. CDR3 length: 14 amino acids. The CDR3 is CASSPTVSREEQYF. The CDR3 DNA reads TGTGCCAGCAGCCCGACAGTCTCCCGGGAGGAGCAGTACTTC. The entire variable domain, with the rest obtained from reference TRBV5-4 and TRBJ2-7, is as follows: ETGVTQSPTHLIKTRGQQVTLRCSSQSGHNTVSWYQQALGQGPQFIFQYYREEENGRGNFPPRFSGLQFPNYSSELNVNALELDDSALYLCASSPTVSREEQYFGPGTRLTVT.

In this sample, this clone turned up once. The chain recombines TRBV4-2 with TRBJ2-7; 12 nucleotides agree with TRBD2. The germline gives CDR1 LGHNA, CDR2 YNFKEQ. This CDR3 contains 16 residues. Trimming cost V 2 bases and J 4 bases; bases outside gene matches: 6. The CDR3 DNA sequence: TGTGCCAGCAGCCAAAATCTAGCGGGGGGGACTTACGAGCAGTACTTC. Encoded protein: CASSQNLAGGTYEQYF.

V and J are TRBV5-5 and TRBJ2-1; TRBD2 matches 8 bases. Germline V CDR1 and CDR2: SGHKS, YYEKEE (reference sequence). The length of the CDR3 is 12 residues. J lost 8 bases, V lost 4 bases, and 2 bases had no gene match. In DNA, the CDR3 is TGTGCCAGCAGCCGGACTAGCTATGAGCAGTTCTTC. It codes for CASSRTSYEQFF.

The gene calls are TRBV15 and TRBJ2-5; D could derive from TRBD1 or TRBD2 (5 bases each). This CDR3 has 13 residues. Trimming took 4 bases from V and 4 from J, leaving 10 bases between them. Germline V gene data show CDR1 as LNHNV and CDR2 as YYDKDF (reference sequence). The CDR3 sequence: CATSTGSGETQYF. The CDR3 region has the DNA TGTGCCACCAGCACAGGGAGTGGAGAGACCCAGTACTTC.

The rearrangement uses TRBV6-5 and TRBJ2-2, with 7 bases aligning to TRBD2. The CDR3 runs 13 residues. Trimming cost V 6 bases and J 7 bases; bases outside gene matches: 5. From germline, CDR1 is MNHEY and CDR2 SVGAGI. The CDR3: CASSPGEGGELFF. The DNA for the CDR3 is TGTGCCAGCAGCCCCGGGGAGGGCGGGGAGCTGTTTTTT.

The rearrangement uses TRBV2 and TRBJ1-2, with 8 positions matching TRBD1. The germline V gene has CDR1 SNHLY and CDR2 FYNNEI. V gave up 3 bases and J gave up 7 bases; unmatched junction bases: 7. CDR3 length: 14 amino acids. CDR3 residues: CASSEKDRDVGYTF. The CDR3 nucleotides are TGTGCCAGCAGTGAGAAGGACAGGGATGTTGGCTACACCTTC.